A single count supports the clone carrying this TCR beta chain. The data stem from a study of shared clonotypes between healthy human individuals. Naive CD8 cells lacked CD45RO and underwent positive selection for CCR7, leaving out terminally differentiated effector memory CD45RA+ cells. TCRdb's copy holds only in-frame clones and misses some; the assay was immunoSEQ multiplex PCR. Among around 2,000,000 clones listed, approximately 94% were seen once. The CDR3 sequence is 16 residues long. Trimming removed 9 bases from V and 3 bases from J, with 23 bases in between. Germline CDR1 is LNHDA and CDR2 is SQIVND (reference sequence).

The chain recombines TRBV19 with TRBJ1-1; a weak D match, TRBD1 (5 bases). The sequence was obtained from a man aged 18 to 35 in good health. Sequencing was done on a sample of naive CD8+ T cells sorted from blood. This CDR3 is CASRTGDDTRYTEAFF. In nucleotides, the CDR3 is TGTGCCAGCAGAACTGGGGACGACACGAGGTACACTGAAGCTTTCTTT.